Below, 20 T cell receptor beta chains from the same sample are listed, as sequenced in a study of blood T cell repertoires in COVID-19. Sequencing was performed with immunoSEQ multiplex PCR; in TCRdb, only in-frame clones are kept and a portion is missing. The table has roughly 130,000 clones, about 83% seen once. The sequenced sample consisted of PBMCs or T cells enriched from blood (not recorded which). The receptors were gathered from a woman aged 25 to 45 who had recovered from COVID-19.

The chain joins TRBV5-4 to TRBJ2-7; weak D call: TRBD1 (6 bases). This CDR3 is 14 amino acids long. The germline CDR1 and CDR2 sequences are SGHNT and YYREEE (reference sequence). V was clipped by 3 bases and J by 4 bases, with 14 bases between them. The CDR3 coding sequence is TGTGCCAGCAGCTCACCAGGGGTGGCGTACGAGCAGTACTTC. Protein sequence: CASSSPGVAYEQYF.

V and J are TRBV5-6 and TRBJ1-6; TRBD1 might be the D (6 bases). The CDR3 is 14 residues long. The germline CDR1 and CDR2 sequences are SGHDT and YYEEEE. V was cut by 5 bases and J by 8 bases, with 14 bases left in between. CDR3 sequence (DNA): TGTGCCAGCAGAGATACAGGGTTGGATTCACCCCTCCACTTT. Amino acid sequence: CASRDTGLDSPLHF. Full variable domain (remainder filled in from reference TRBV5-6 and TRBJ1-6): DAGVTQSPTHLIKTRGQQVTLRCSPKSGHDTVSWYQQALGQGPQFIFQYYEEEERQRGNFPDRFSGHQFPNYSSELNVNALLLGDSALYLCASRDTGLDSPLHFGNGTRLTVT.

The chain combines TRBV7-2 with TRBJ1-1; 7 bases are shared with TRBD1. Germline assignment: CDR1 SGHTA and CDR2 FQGNSA. The CDR3 totals 15 residues. Losses at the gene ends were 3 bases for V and 5 bases for J; bases not matched to a gene: 9. The CDR3 region has the DNA TGTGCCAGCAGCTTCCACACAGGGGAGGAAACTGAAGCTTTCTTT. It specifies CASSFHTGEETEAFF.

This chain joins TRBV5-1 and TRBJ2-1; 13 bases map to TRBD2. Germline trimming cut 6 bases from V and 7 bases from J; bases unmatched to any gene: 7. CDR1 is SGHRS and CDR2 is YFSETQ in the germline V gene. The CDR3 runs to 15 residues. CDR3: CASKVGLAGRNEQFF. The CDR3 DNA follows: TGCGCCAGCAAGGTGGGACTAGCGGGAAGGAATGAGCAGTTCTTC.

V gene TRBV7-6 combines with J gene TRBJ1-2, with D perhaps TRBD1 (5 bases). V lost 2 bases and J 4 bases, leaving 8 bases between the germline ends. CDR3 length: 13 residues. CDR1 SGHVS and CDR2 FNYEAQ come from the germline V gene. CDR3 sequence: CASSLSDTYGYTF. The CDR3 DNA follows: TGTGCCAGCAGCTTATCGGACACCTATGGCTACACCTTC.

The gene calls are TRBV3-1 (or the pseudogene TRBV3-2) and TRBJ1-6; 9 bases agree with TRBD1. The CDR3 has 15 residues. V lost 1 base to trimming and J lost 7 bases; unmatched junction nucleotides: 2. CDR1 is LGHDT, CDR2 YNNKEL, per germline (reference sequence). The CDR3 sequence is CASSQGDRVNSPLHF. DNA of the CDR3: TGTGCCAGCAGCCAAGGGGACAGGGTGAATTCACCCCTCCACTTT.

The chain couples TRBV12-5 to TRBJ2-7; 10 nucleotides match TRBD1. V gave up 5 bases and J gave up 3 bases; unmatched junction bases: 16. Germline V lookup: CDR1 LGHNT, CDR2 FRNRAP. The CDR3 sequence is 18 residues long. The CDR3: CASGLPLDWDRGSYEQYF. The CDR3 DNA follows: TGTGCTAGTGGTCTGCCCTTAGACTGGGACAGGGGTAGCTACGAGCAGTACTTC.

This chain joins TRBV30 and TRBJ1-4, with 7 bases matching TRBD1. The CDR3 consists of 13 residues. The V gene end was trimmed by 7 bases and the J gene end by 4 bases; junction bases not matched to a gene: 6. Germline V gives CDR1 GTSNPN, CDR2 SVGIG (reference sequence). CDR3 sequence reads: CASPGQSNEKLFF. The CDR3 bases are TGTGCCTCCCCGGGACAGAGTAATGAAAAACTGTTTTTT.

The chain uses TRBV10-3 and TRBJ2-2; TRBD2 might be the D (5 bases). Deletions cut 10 bases from V and 4 bases from J, with 13 bases between. Germline-derived CDR1 and CDR2 are ENHRY and SYGVKD. This CDR3 contains 13 residues. The CDR3 protein is CATGGLFTGELFF. The CDR3 region has the DNA TGTGCCACCGGTGGACTGTTCACCGGGGAGCTGTTTTTT.

The chain links TRBV2 to TRBJ1-1; D ambiguous. Germline V gives CDR1 SNHLY, CDR2 FYNNEI. This CDR3 contains 13 residues. Trimming stripped 4 bases from V and 1 base from J, with 7 bases between. The CDR3 sequence: CASSVGGNTEAFF. In nucleotides, the CDR3 is TGTGCCAGCAGTGTAGGAGGGAACACTGAAGCTTTCTTT.

The CDR3 DNA sequence: TGTGCCAGCAGCGTAGCGGCAGGGGCCTATGGCTACACCTTC. Its translation: CASSVAAGAYGYTF. This chain connects TRBV9 to TRBJ1-2, with D maybe TRBD1 (6 bases). From germline, CDR1 is SGDLS and CDR2 YYNGEE. This CDR3 contains 14 residues. V was cut by 0 bases and J by 4 bases, with 10 bases left in between.

This rearrangement joins TRBV7-8 to TRBJ2-7; 9 bases match TRBD1. After removal of 1 base from V and 1 base from J, the junction contained 11 bases not matched to a gene. Germline V gives CDR1 SGHVS, CDR2 FQNEAQ. The CDR3 is made up of 18 amino acids. DNA of the CDR3: TGTGCCAGCAGCTTAGGGGCCCCCGGGACAGGGAGATCCTACGAGCAGTACTTC. This translates into CASSLGAPGTGRSYEQYF.

This clone was recorded once. The gene calls are TRBV7-9 and TRBJ2-5; tentative D call: TRBD1 (7 bases). CDR1 and CDR2 from the germline V gene are SEHNR and FQNEAQ (reference sequence). V was shortened by 3 bases and J by 2 bases, with 10 bases between the two germline ends. This CDR3 contains 14 residues. The chain's CDR3 is CASSFPGGQETQYF. The CDR3 region has the DNA TGTGCCAGCAGCTTCCCAGGGGGGCAAGAGACCCAGTACTTC.

This clone was found once. The chain couples TRBV3-1 (or the pseudogene TRBV3-2) to TRBJ1-2; D possibly corresponds to TRBD1 (6 bases). In germline, CDR1 is LGHDT, CDR2 YNNKEL (reference sequence). Trimming cost V 0 bases and J 8 bases, with 10 bases left between them. The CDR3 is made up of 13 amino acids. The CDR3 spells CASSQDKGGGYTF. In DNA form, the CDR3 reads TGTGCCAGCAGCCAAGATAAAGGGGGAGGCTACACCTTC.

This rearrangement joins TRBV20-1 to TRBJ1-5, with D uncertain. The V gene's germline CDR1 is DFQATT and CDR2 SNEGSKA (reference sequence). V lost 3 bases to trimming and J lost 5 bases, with 17 bases between them. The CDR3 runs 15 residues. CDR3 residues: CSASPPSRPDQPQHF. In nucleotides, the CDR3 is TGCAGTGCTAGTCCACCCTCTAGGCCGGATCAGCCCCAGCATTTT.

This clone has just a few counts. The CDR3 DNA follows: TGTGCCAGCAGCCCTGCCGGGACACTTTCCCCGGGGGGCTACACCTTC. Amino acid sequence: CASSPAGTLSPGGYTF. The rearrangement links TRBV28 to TRBJ1-2; D might be TRBD1 (6 bases). V lost 6 bases and J lost 8, with 25 bases in between. Germline CDR1 reads MDHEN; CDR2 reads SYDVKM. The CDR3 runs to 16 residues.

This sequence joins TRBV6-5 and TRBJ2-1, with TRBD2 identical over 11 bases. Germline lookup yields CDR1 MNHEY and CDR2 SVGAGI. There are 15 residues in the CDR3. J lost 5 bases, V lost 6 bases, and 6 bases had no gene match. The CDR3 here is CASRGLAGGHNEQFF. In nucleotides, the CDR3 is TGTGCCAGCAGGGGGCTAGCGGGAGGACACAATGAGCAGTTCTTC.

This chain connects TRBV3-1 (or the pseudogene TRBV3-2) to TRBJ1-3; 8 bases align to TRBD1. CDR1 and CDR2 from the germline V gene are LGHDT and YNNKEL (reference sequence). This CDR3 is 17 amino acids long. The J segment lost 0 bases and the V segment lost 3 bases, leaving 7 bases of the junction unmatched. The CDR3 nucleotides read TGTGCCAGCAGCCATTGGAGTACAGGGGGCTCTGGAAACACCATATATTTT. It translates to CASSHWSTGGSGNTIYF.

J is TRBJ2-7 and V is TRBV5-1; D gene unclear. Trimming stripped 1 base from V and 3 bases from J, with 8 bases between. The germline V gene encodes CDR1 SGHRS and CDR2 YFSETQ. The CDR3 covers 13 residues. CDR3 in amino acids: CASSLSNNYEQYF. CDR3 sequence (DNA): TGCGCCAGCAGCTTGAGTAACAACTACGAGCAGTACTTC. Variable domain in full (rest from reference TRBV5-1 and TRBJ2-7): KAGVTQTPRYLIKTRGQQVTLSCSPISGHRSVSWYQQTPGQGLQFLFEYFSETQRNKGNFPGRFSGRQFSNSRSEMNVSTLELGDSALYLCASSLSNNYEQYFGPGTRLTVT.

In its sample, this clone was seen once. The rearrangement joins TRBV19 to TRBJ1-2; TRBD1 agrees at 7 bases. J lost 2 bases, V lost 3 bases, and 9 bases had no gene match. The CDR3 runs to 16 residues. Germline V gives CDR1 LNHDA, CDR2 SQIVND (reference sequence). In DNA, the CDR3 is TGTGCCAGTAGTATCTCTCCTACAGGGGCCAACTATGGCTACACCTTC. It is translated as CASSISPTGANYGYTF.